One and the same sample provided the 26 T cell receptor beta chains below, sequenced in a study of T cell responses to AZD1222 COVID-19 vaccine. Profiling relied on immunoSEQ multiplex PCR, and the TCRdb table lists in-frame clones only, not all of them. Of 150,000 to 250,000 clones listed, just over 90% were seen once; the top ten hold 3% to 3.5%. This sample comprised peripheral blood, obtained 28 days after the second AZD1222 dose. These receptor sequences come from an adult who received the AZD1222 COVID-19 vaccine.

The chain links TRBV6-2 or TRBV6-3 to TRBJ2-7, with D perhaps TRBD2 (6 bases). Looked up from germline, CDR1 is MNHEY and CDR2 is SVGEGT. The ends were cut back, 4 bases at V and 0 bases at J, with 7 bases in the middle. The CDR3 runs 13 residues. The CDR3 region has the DNA TGTGCCAGCAGTTGGGACTTCTCCTACGAGCAGTACTTC. It encodes CASSWDFSYEQYF.

The genes are TRBV10-2 and TRBJ2-1, with TRBD1 identical over 10 bases. The CDR3 spans 16 residues. V dropped 4 bases and J dropped 8; count of bases not matched to a gene: 11. Germline V gene lookup returns CDR1 WSHSY and CDR2 SAAADI. DNA of the CDR3: TGCGCCAGCAGTGGGTTTGGGGACAGGGGTACGGATGAGCAGTTCTTC. Its translation: CASSGFGDRGTDEQFF.

A note on this clone: At one boundary the junction diverges from the germline segment, which might be a read error. The rearrangement links TRBV4-2 to TRBJ1-5; TRBD1 matches at 7 bases. This CDR3 is built from 18 residues. Germline V gene sequence: CDR1 LGHNA, CDR2 YNFKEQ. Here the CDR3 DNA reads TGTGCCAGCAGCAAAGACGGAAGGGGGCGGAACGTTCGTCAGCCCCAGCATTTT. This encodes CASSKDGRGRNVRQPQHF.

This rearrangement joins TRBV12-5 to TRBJ2-7, with D unresolved. The CDR3 runs to 12 residues. Germline V gene lookup returns CDR1 LGHNT and CDR2 FRNRAP. Between the trimmed V and J ends, which lost 3 bases and 0 bases, there was a span of 3 bases. CDR3 loop: CASGFNSYEQYF. The DNA for the CDR3 is TGTGCTAGTGGTTTTAACTCCTACGAGCAGTACTTC.

This chain joins TRBV24-1 and TRBJ1-2; D is unresolved. Trimming removed 2 bases from V and 8 bases from J, with 17 bases in between. The CDR3 length is 15 residues. Germline V CDR1 and CDR2: KGHDR, SFDVKD. Here the CDR3 reads CATSDSTKRPTGYTF. DNA for the CDR3: TGTGCCACCAGTGATTCAACGAAAAGACCTACGGGCTACACCTTC.

This sequence joins TRBV5-1 and TRBJ2-7, with 7 bases identical to TRBD2. The CDR3 totals 14 residues. Germline-derived CDR1 and CDR2 are SGHRS and YFSETQ. The V segment lost 1 base and the J segment 1 base; nucleotides outside the gene matches: 2. CDR3 residues: CASSLSGVSYEQYF. The CDR3 region has the DNA TGCGCCAGCAGCTTGAGCGGGGTTTCCTACGAGCAGTACTTC.

The J gene is TRBJ2-1, the V gene TRBV4-3; 12 bases map to TRBD2. There are 17 residues in the CDR3. J gave up 5 bases and V 1 base, and 6 bases lay outside the gene matches. Germline V gene sequence: CDR1 LGHNA, CDR2 YSLEER. This CDR3 is CASSQVPRLAGDNEQFF. CDR3 DNA: TGCGCCAGCAGCCAAGTTCCCCGACTAGCGGGAGACAATGAGCAGTTCTTC.

This clone was counted a single time. Compared with germline, one end of the junction differs, possibly owing to a read error. The genes are TRBV12-3 or TRBV12-4 and TRBJ1-2; 7 bases are a match to TRBD1. The CDR3 is made up of 12 amino acids. The CDR3 region is CASSLTGAGHTF. CDR3 nucleotide sequence: TGTGCCAGCAGTTTAACAGGGGCTGGCCACACCTTC.

V and J are TRBV5-1 and TRBJ2-6; no clear D gene. CDR3 length equals 16 residues. Trimming stripped 7 bases from V and 0 bases from J, with 14 bases between. Germline V lookup: CDR1 SGHRS, CDR2 YFSETQ. For the CDR3, the DNA is TGCGCCAGCGAATTCTTACCGAGCTCTGGGGCCAACGTCCTGACTTTC. This sequence encodes CASEFLPSSGANVLTF.

V usage is TRBV28 and J usage is TRBJ1-5; 9 nucleotides agree with TRBD1. The V and J ends lost 5 bases and 6 bases, in that order; junction bases with no gene match: 11. Germline values: CDR1 MDHEN, CDR2 SYDVKM. The CDR3 sequence is 16 residues long. CDR3 sequence reads: CASSRGGTGLSQPQHF. CDR3 coding DNA: TGTGCCAGCAGTCGAGGCGGGACAGGGTTATCTCAGCCCCAGCATTTT.

The chain joins TRBV28 to TRBJ1-2, with no clear D. Germline V CDR1 and CDR2: MDHEN, SYDVKM. The V and J ends lost 2 bases and 4 bases respectively, with 5 bases between them. CDR3 length: 12 residues. This chain's CDR3 is CASSLKGYGYTF. The CDR3 DNA reads TGTGCCAGCAGTTTAAAGGGCTATGGCTACACCTTC.

The genes are TRBV5-1 and TRBJ1-4; no clear D gene. The CDR3 runs 13 residues. Trimming took 4 bases from V and 7 from J, leaving 11 bases between them. CDR1 and CDR2 (germline): SGHRS, YFSETQ. The chain's CDR3 is CASSGDPPEKLFF. For the CDR3, the DNA is TGCGCCAGCAGCGGGGATCCGCCTGAAAAACTGTTTTTT. The variable domain in full, with the rest retrieved from reference TRBV5-1 and TRBJ1-4, is KAGVTQTPRYLIKTRGQQVTLSCSPISGHRSVSWYQQTPGQGLQFLFEYFSETQRNKGNFPGRFSGRQFSNSRSEMNVSTLELGDSALYLCASSGDPPEKLFFGSGTQLSVL.

This chain uses TRBV11-2 with TRBJ2-1; possibly TRBD1 for D (6 bases). The germline V gene has CDR1 SGHAT and CDR2 FQNNGV. Trimming stripped 3 bases from V and 7 bases from J, with 10 bases between. This CDR3 has 13 residues. The CDR3 loop is CASSLGRGNEQFF. The CDR3 nucleotides are TGTGCCAGCAGCTTGGGTAGGGGGAATGAGCAGTTCTTC.

This clone was seen a few times. The chain has TRBV4-3 and TRBJ1-5; the D is unclear. Germline assignment: CDR1 LGHNA and CDR2 YSLEER. Trimming took off 0 bases at V and 7 bases at J, with 10 bases between the two ends. CDR3 length: 14 residues. The CDR3 region has the DNA TGCGCCAGCAGCCAAGATTCGGGGTACCAGCCCCAGCATTTT. This sequence encodes CASSQDSGYQPQHF.

The chain has TRBV6-2 or TRBV6-3 and TRBJ1-5; no firm D call. Looked up from germline, CDR1 is MNHEY and CDR2 is SVGEGT. V was pared by 3 bases and J by 5 bases, with 14 bases between. The CDR3 spans 15 residues. The CDR3 spells CASSYRQGWDQPQHF. The CDR3 nucleotides are TGTGCCAGCAGTTATCGCCAAGGTTGGGATCAGCCCCAGCATTTT.

A note on this clone: One end of the junction fails to match germline, which may point to a read error. The J gene is TRBJ2-7, the V gene TRBV2; D remains ambiguous. Per the germline V gene, CDR1 is SNHLY and CDR2 is FYNNEI. This CDR3 contains 15 residues. The CDR3 DNA follows: TGTGCCAGCATTGAACTCCACTGGCAGTTCTACGAGCAGTACTTC. It encodes CASIELHWQFYEQYF.

Comment on this clone: A much larger clonotype is one base distant, so this may be a read error. V usage is TRBV7-2 and J usage is TRBJ2-7, with D perhaps TRBD1 (6 bases). Trimming removed 3 bases at V and 2 bases at J, with 8 bases between. Germline CDR1 and CDR2: SGHTA and FQGNSA. CDR3 length: 13 amino acids. CDR3 sequence reads: CASSFRGTYEQYF. The CDR3 bases are TGTGCCAGCAGCTTTAGGGGGACCTACGAGCAGTACTTC.

In this sample, this clone turned up once. J is TRBJ2-2 and V is TRBV28; 7 nucleotides line up with TRBD1. V lost 7 bases, J lost 0 bases, and 5 bases stayed unmatched. The CDR3 is 15 residues long. The germline CDR1 and CDR2 sequences are MDHEN and SYDVKM. CDR3 coding DNA: TGTGCCAGCAACGTTGGGACAGCGAACACCGGGGAGCTGTTTTTT. Translation gives CASNVGTANTGELFF. Complete variable domain (other parts from reference TRBV28 and TRBJ2-2): DVKVTQSSRYLVKRTGEKVFLECVQDMDHENMFWYRQDPGLGLRLIYFSYDVKMKEKGDIPEGYSVSREKKERFSLILESASTNQTSMYLCASNVGTANTGELFFGEGSRLTVL.

For the CDR3, the DNA is TGTGCCAGCAGCTTCGTCGGGACCCCGGGGGGAGCTTTCTTT. Its protein is CASSFVGTPGGAFF. The chain uses TRBV5-6 and TRBJ1-1; tentative D call: TRBD1 (5 bases). In germline, CDR1 is SGHDT, CDR2 YYEEEE. This CDR3 region has 14 residues. V lost 2 bases and J 10 bases, leaving 18 bases between the germline ends.

The chain recombines TRBV29-1 with TRBJ1-1, with D uncertain. With 4 bases removed from V and 7 bases from J, the gap between germline ends came to 10 bases. The CDR3 extends over 11 amino acids. Germline V lookup: CDR1 SQVTM, CDR2 ANQGSEA. The CDR3 DNA follows: TGCAGCGTTGGAGCAGTGGGTGAAGCTTTCTTT. Protein: CSVGAVGEAFF.

This clone showed up just once. The chain carries TRBV3-1 (or the pseudogene TRBV3-2) and TRBJ2-1; D gene ambiguous. This CDR3 has 15 residues. Trimming took 0 bases from V and 3 from J, leaving 9 bases between them. Germline V gene lookup returns CDR1 LGHDT and CDR2 YNNKEL (reference sequence). CDR3 sequence reads: CASSQDLGSYNEQFF. The CDR3 DNA sequence: TGTGCCAGCAGCCAAGATCTAGGTAGCTACAATGAGCAGTTCTTC.

The V call is TRBV11-3, the J call TRBJ2-3, with D possibly being TRBD1 (6 bases). The CDR3 spans 14 residues. V lost 6 bases, J lost 1 base, and 11 bases lay in between. Germline V gives CDR1 SGHNT, CDR2 YENEEA. This chain's CDR3 is CASSPWTGTDTQYF. In DNA, the CDR3 is TGTGCCAGCAGTCCCTGGACAGGCACAGATACGCAGTATTTT.

This clone appeared a single time. The chain combines TRBV7-9 with TRBJ2-1, with 9 bases identical to TRBD2. Germline lookup yields CDR1 SEHNR and CDR2 FQNEAQ (reference sequence). The CDR3 is made up of 17 amino acids. V shed 3 bases, J shed 4 bases, and the junction held 10 bases outside the gene matches. The CDR3 is CASSLEGLAGSYNEQFF. The CDR3 DNA reads TGTGCCAGCAGCTTGGAGGGCCTAGCGGGGTCTTACAATGAGCAGTTCTTC.

This chain joins TRBV11-3 and TRBJ2-1; 7 nucleotides match TRBD2. With V trimmed by 0 bases and J by 4 bases, 0 bases remained unmatched. The CDR3 totals 14 residues. The germline V gene encodes CDR1 SGHNT and CDR2 YENEEA. CDR3 coding DNA: TGTGCCAGCAGCTTAGAGGGGGGGTACAATGAGCAGTTCTTC. It specifies CASSLEGGYNEQFF.

This clone was observed a single time. The chain carries TRBV5-4 and TRBJ2-2, with TRBD2 matching 8 bases. V lost 4 bases, J lost 6 bases, and 5 bases stayed unmatched. Germline loops: CDR1 SGHNT, CDR2 YYREEE (reference sequence). The CDR3 has 14 residues. CDR3 coding DNA: TGTGCCAGCAGCCAGGGACTAGGCGCCGGGGAGCTGTTTTTT. Translating it yields CASSQGLGAGELFF.

The chain is built from TRBV6-2 or TRBV6-3 and TRBJ2-7, with 7 positions matching TRBD1. This CDR3 has 16 residues. CDR1 is MNHEY, CDR2 SVGEGT, per germline. V lost 0 bases, J lost 4 bases, and 9 bases stayed unmatched. The CDR3 DNA follows: TGTGCCAGCAGTTACTCACAGGGGAACACTCCGTACGAGCAGTACTTC. Amino acids: CASSYSQGNTPYEQYF.